Below are 27 T cell receptor beta chains sequenced from a single sample in a study of blood T cell repertoires in COVID-19. Produced via immunoSEQ multiplex PCR; TCRdb's table is partial and in-frame only. The profile shows 170,000 or so clones, approximately 89% of them singletons. What was sequenced was PBMCs or T cells enriched from blood (not recorded which). The receptors here all came from a man aged 35 to 55 who had recovered from COVID-19.

This clone appeared many times. The chain joins TRBV6-5 to TRBJ1-2; D is unclear. Germline CDR1 MNHEY, CDR2 SVGAGI. CDR3 size: 15 residues. Between the trimmed V and J ends, which lost 6 bases and 2 bases, there was a span of 16 bases. The CDR3 DNA follows: TGTGCCAGCAGGGGCGGGCAAACCTTGAACTATGGCTACACCTTC. This translates into CASRGGQTLNYGYTF.

The J gene is TRBJ2-3, the V gene TRBV3-1 (or the pseudogene TRBV3-2), with D possibly matching TRBD1 (5 bases). Looked up from germline, CDR1 is LGHDT and CDR2 is YNNKEL (reference sequence). This CDR3 is 15 amino acids long. The V end lost 5 bases, the J end lost 3 bases, and 15 bases lay between the germline ends. CDR3 sequence: CASSVGQGRTDTQYF. The CDR3 DNA reads as TGTGCCAGCAGCGTCGGGCAGGGAAGGACAGATACGCAGTATTTT.

The chain carries TRBV4-1 and TRBJ1-5, with unresolved D. The CDR3 length is 14 residues. Germline V gene lookup returns CDR1 MGHRA and CDR2 YSYEKL. V was pared by 6 bases and J by 0 bases, with 9 bases between. The chain's CDR3 is CASRPESSNQPQHF. Here the CDR3 DNA reads TGCGCCAGCAGACCCGAGAGTAGCAATCAGCCCCAGCATTTT.

A single count supports this clone. This sequence joins TRBV29-1 and TRBJ1-2; 9 nucleotides line up with TRBD1. The CDR3 contains 14 residues. Germline V lookup: CDR1 SQVTM, CDR2 ANQGSEA. J gave up 4 bases and V 4 bases, and 7 bases lay outside the gene matches. In DNA form, the CDR3 reads TGCAGCGTTGTGACAGGGGGTAAGGGCTATGGCTACACCTTC. Its protein product is CSVVTGGKGYGYTF.

The rearrangement uses TRBV6-5 and TRBJ2-3, with TRBD1 matching over 7 bases. The trim removed 8 bases at V and 2 bases at J, leaving 10 bases unmatched. Germline CDR1 MNHEY, CDR2 SVGAGI. The CDR3 is 15 residues long. For the CDR3, the DNA is TGTGCCAGCGGAGCCGGGACAGCGATCACAGATACGCAGTATTTT. Translation gives CASGAGTAITDTQYF.

The rearrangement joins TRBV6-5 to TRBJ2-2; possible D gene TRBD2, 5 bases. This CDR3 region has 12 residues. V lost 6 bases and J 4 bases, leaving 6 bases between the germline ends. Germline loops: CDR1 MNHEY, CDR2 SVGAGI. CDR3 region: CASREVTGELFF. Here the CDR3 DNA reads TGTGCCAGCAGGGAGGTCACCGGGGAGCTGTTTTTT.

This chain uses TRBV7-8 with TRBJ2-7, with D possibly TRBD1 on 7 matching bases. The CDR3 covers 15 residues. Germline CDR1 is SGHVS and CDR2 is FQNEAQ. Trimming took 5 bases from V and 0 from J, leaving 14 bases between them. The CDR3 DNA follows: TGTGCCAGCAGCGCGGCGGGACAGAGCTCCTACGAGCAGTACTTC. Protein product: CASSAAGQSSYEQYF. Combining the CDR3 with reference TRBV7-8 and TRBJ2-7 gives the whole variable domain GAGVSQSPRYKVAKRGQDVALRCDPISGHVSLFWYQQALGQGPEFLTYFQNEAQLDKSGLPSDRFFAERPEGSVSTLKIQRTQQEDSAVYLCASSAAGQSSYEQYFGPGTRLTVT.

The chain combines TRBV12-3 or TRBV12-4 with TRBJ2-7; weak D call: TRBD1 (5 bases). CDR3 length: 11 amino acids. V lost 4 bases, J lost 5 bases, and 6 bases lay in between. The CDR3 reads CASSSGNEQYF. The CDR3 region has the DNA TGTGCCAGCAGTTCAGGGAACGAGCAGTACTTC.

The J gene is TRBJ1-2, the V gene TRBV2; possibly TRBD1 for D (6 bases). The CDR3 consists of 12 residues. From germline, CDR1 is SNHLY and CDR2 FYNNEI. The ends were cut back, 7 bases at V and 3 bases at J, with 9 bases in the middle. The CDR3 loop is CASTTGYYGYTF. The CDR3 nucleotides read TGTGCCAGCACTACAGGGTACTATGGCTACACCTTC.

The chain is built from TRBV11-2 and TRBJ1-6, with a weak D call TRBD1 (6 bases). Germline values: CDR1 SGHAT, CDR2 FQNNGV. V lost 5 bases and J 14 bases, leaving 16 bases between the germline ends. This CDR3 region has 13 residues. This CDR3 is CASSPNTGQSLHF. The CDR3 nucleotides read TGTGCCAGCAGCCCCAACACGGGACAATCCCTCCACTTT.

This clone was seen a single time. The CDR3 reads CASSVGLAGAETQYF. The DNA of the CDR3 is TGTGCCAGCAGCGTCGGACTAGCGGGGGCGGAGACCCAGTACTTC. The J gene is TRBJ2-5, the V gene TRBV7-8; 13 bases map to TRBD2. The V segment lost 5 bases and the J segment 5 bases; nucleotides outside the gene matches: 5. This CDR3 is 15 amino acids long. Germline V gene lookup returns CDR1 SGHVS and CDR2 FQNEAQ.

Only a few counts were recorded for this clone. V gene TRBV25-1 combines with J gene TRBJ1-6; a possible D gene is TRBD1 (5 bases). CDR1 and CDR2 from the germline V gene are MGHDK and SYGVNS. The CDR3 length is 13 residues. The ends were cut back, 8 bases at V and 9 bases at J, with 14 bases in the middle. DNA of the CDR3: TGTGCCAGCGGCAGGACACCCGGTTCACCCCTCCACTTT. The encoded protein is CASGRTPGSPLHF.

In DNA form, the CDR3 reads TGTGCCAGCAGTGGGGCAACGTCAGGGACCTACGAGCAGTACTTC. It yields the protein CASSGATSGTYEQYF. The genes are TRBV28 and TRBJ2-7, with D possibly being TRBD1 (5 bases). Deletions cut 5 bases from V and 2 bases from J, with 16 bases between. This CDR3 is built from 15 residues. CDR1 and CDR2 from the germline V gene are MDHEN and SYDVKM.

The chain carries TRBV5-1 and TRBJ1-4; 7 bases are a match to TRBD1. CDR3 length: 16 amino acids. The V and J ends lost 0 bases and 7 bases, in that order; junction bases with no gene match: 9. Germline CDR1 SGHRS, CDR2 YFSETQ. The CDR3 loop is CASSLAEPTGPEKLFF. CDR3 DNA sequence: TGCGCCAGCAGCTTGGCGGAACCGACAGGGCCTGAAAAACTGTTTTTT.

This clone was seen just once. V gene TRBV7-9 combines with J gene TRBJ1-1; TRBD1 might be the D (6 bases). V was clipped by 5 bases and J by 0 bases, with 16 bases between them. CDR1 SEHNR and CDR2 FQNEAQ come from the germline V gene (reference sequence). The CDR3 runs to 16 residues. The CDR3 here is CASSPAGEGMNTEAFF. CDR3 bases: TGTGCCAGCAGCCCCGCAGGGGAGGGGATGAACACTGAAGCTTTCTTT.

V is TRBV29-1 and J is TRBJ1-1; D is perhaps TRBD1 (5 bases). Trimming cost V 6 bases and J 0 bases, with 11 bases left between them. From germline, CDR1 is SQVTM and CDR2 ANQGSEA. The CDR3 length is 13 residues. CDR3 DNA: TGCAGCGTCCAGGGTACGTTGAACACTGAAGCTTTCTTT. Protein product: CSVQGTLNTEAFF.

This clone appeared a single time. V and J are TRBV27 and TRBJ1-5, with D hard to call. CDR1 MNHEY and CDR2 SMNVEV come from the germline V gene (reference sequence). Trimming removed 0 bases from V and 1 base from J, with 7 bases in between. The CDR3 has 15 amino acids. CDR3 DNA: TGTGCCAGCAGTTTATCGGCAGGAAGCAATCAGCCCCAGCATTTT. As protein: CASSLSAGSNQPQHF.

The chain recombines TRBV25-1 with TRBJ1-1; 8 bases are a match to TRBD1. The V gene end was trimmed by 3 bases and the J gene end by 3 bases; junction bases not matched to a gene: 12. Germline V gene data show CDR1 as MGHDK and CDR2 as SYGVNS. The CDR3 extends over 17 amino acids. The CDR3 nucleotides are TGTGCCAGCAGTGAGGCCGGGACAGGTCCGAGGGACACTGAAGCTTTCTTT. Its translation is CASSEAGTGPRDTEAFF. Combining the CDR3 with reference TRBV25-1 and TRBJ1-1 gives the whole variable domain EADIYQTPRYLVIGTGKKITLECSQTMGHDKMYWYQQDPGMELHLIHYSYGVNSTEKGDLSSESTVSRIRTEHFPLTLESARPSHTSQYLCASSEAGTGPRDTEAFFGQGTRLTVV.

The chain employs TRBV30 and TRBJ1-2; 10 nucleotides agree with TRBD1. Germline V gene lookup returns CDR1 GTSNPN and CDR2 SVGIG (reference sequence). Germline trimming cut 4 bases from V and 6 bases from J; bases unmatched to any gene: 5. The CDR3 contains 13 residues. The CDR3 protein is CAWTGQGGNGYTF. The CDR3 region has the DNA TGTGCCTGGACCGGACAGGGGGGAAATGGCTACACCTTC.

This chain connects TRBV29-1 to TRBJ2-2; D unresolved. CDR1 is SQVTM, CDR2 ANQGSEA, per germline. Trimming left V 4 bases short and J 0 bases short, with 12 bases between. The CDR3 totals 15 residues. The CDR3 nucleotides are TGCAGCGTTGTGCTAGGTCCCGCGAACACCGGGGAGCTGTTTTTT. Protein product: CSVVLGPANTGELFF.

The chain employs TRBV9 and TRBJ2-7; 13 positions match TRBD2. Germline CDR1 reads SGDLS; CDR2 reads YYNGEE. V gave up 4 bases and J gave up 7 bases; unmatched junction bases: 8. The length of the CDR3 is 15 residues. The CDR3 loop is CASSPGTSGAWEQYF. DNA for the CDR3: TGTGCCAGCAGCCCAGGGACTAGCGGGGCCTGGGAGCAGTACTTC.

This chain connects TRBV5-1 to TRBJ2-3, with D possibly TRBD2 on 6 matching bases. V was shortened by 4 bases and J by 6 bases, with 15 bases between the two germline ends. Germline V gene sequence: CDR1 SGHRS, CDR2 YFSETQ. The CDR3 is 14 residues long. CDR3 nucleotides: TGCGCCAGCAGCCCGAACCCGGGAGTGGATACGCAGTATTTT. This sequence encodes CASSPNPGVDTQYF.

This chain joins TRBV6-5 and TRBJ1-3, with D unresolved. V gave up 6 bases and J gave up 3 bases, with 9 bases separating them. CDR1 is MNHEY, CDR2 SVGAGI, per germline. The CDR3 extends over 13 amino acids. In nucleotides, the CDR3 is TGTGCCAGCAGCCTAAGAGATGGAAACACCATATATTTT. Translation gives CASSLRDGNTIYF.

This chain joins TRBV19 and TRBJ1-6; maybe TRBD1 (6 bases). The CDR3 is 14 residues long. In germline, CDR1 is LNHDA, CDR2 SQIVND (reference sequence). V was trimmed by 7 bases and J by 1 base, leaving 8 bases between them. The CDR3, as DNA: TGTGCCAGTACCGACAGGTCCTATAATTCACCCCTCCACTTT. Protein sequence: CASTDRSYNSPLHF.

The chain joins TRBV11-3 to TRBJ1-1; 8 bases map to TRBD1. CDR1 SGHNT and CDR2 YENEEA come from the germline V gene. Trimming at V came to 4 bases and at J to 1 base, leaving 5 bases not matched to a gene. This CDR3 contains 15 residues. CDR3 sequence (DNA): TGTGCCAGCAGCTGGGCGACAGGGGCGAACACTGAAGCTTTCTTT. Translating it yields CASSWATGANTEAFF.

This chain joins TRBV12-3 or TRBV12-4 and TRBJ1-2; weak D call: TRBD1 (5 bases). The CDR3 consists of 12 residues. V shed 3 bases and J shed 4 bases, with 6 bases lying between them. CDR3 protein: CASSFTGYGYTF. In nucleotides, the CDR3 is TGTGCCAGCAGTTTCACAGGCTATGGCTACACCTTC.

This rearrangement joins TRBV9 to TRBJ2-3; TRBD1 matches at 10 bases. The J segment lost 5 bases and the V segment lost 2 bases, leaving 11 bases of the junction unmatched. The CDR3 runs to 17 residues. Germline loops: CDR1 SGDLS, CDR2 YYNGEE. The CDR3 region is CASSVEETGGLQDTQYF. CDR3 nucleotide sequence: TGTGCCAGCAGCGTTGAGGAGACAGGGGGCCTTCAAGATACGCAGTATTTT. Based on the CDR3 plus reference TRBV9 and TRBJ2-3, the full variable domain is DSGVTQTPKHLITATGQRVTLRCSPRSGDLSVYWYQQSLDQGLQFLIQYYNGEERAKGNILERFSAQQFPDLHSELNLSSLELGDSALYFCASSVEETGGLQDTQYFGPGTRLTVL.